The 29 T cell receptor beta chains in this list originate from one sample, sequenced in a study of blood T cells in healthy people across ages. Primers used in a second PCR of roughly 6 to 12 cycles were a sample-barcoded 5' primer and a J-beta primer mix. TCRdb fed the 5' RACE reads into MiXCR, producing one record per CDR3 protein. In the table there are about 1,800,000 distinct CDR3 sequences, about 30% of which are singletons. The specimen sequenced was blood. The receptors were gathered from a woman aged 30 to 39 in good health.

V usage is TRBV3-1 and J usage is TRBJ2-7; TRBD1 matches 7 bases. Germline lookup yields CDR1 LGHDT and CDR2 YNNKEL (reference sequence). The CDR3 spans 14 residues. The V gene end was trimmed by 4 bases and the J gene end by 6 bases; junction bases not matched to a gene: 9. The chain's CDR3 is CASSLGQARREQYF. The CDR3 DNA reads TGTGCCAGCAGCCTTGGACAGGCTCGGCGCGAGCAGTACTTC.

CDR3 sequence (DNA): TGTGCCAGCAGTTTAAGGCCGGGGGGGAAGGGCAAAAACATTCAGTACTTC. Amino acid sequence: CASSLRPGGKGKNIQYF. V and J are TRBV12-3 or TRBV12-4 and TRBJ2-7; 8 nucleotides match TRBD2. Gene TRBJ2-4 matches the end of the DNA better, so the J call may be wrong. This CDR3 is 17 amino acids long.

There are a few counts of this clonotype. The V call is TRBV7-9, the J call TRBJ2-1; 10 bases align to TRBD2. In germline, CDR1 is SEHNR, CDR2 FQNEAQ (reference sequence). The junction had 10 bases not matched to a gene; V was cut back by 5 bases and J by 9 bases. The CDR3 is 15 amino acids. The CDR3 loop reads CASSPTAGGRGEQFF. DNA for the CDR3: TGTGCCAGCAGCCCCACAGCGGGGGGGCGGGGTGAGCAGTTCTTC.

This clonotype was recorded a few times. This sequence joins TRBV28 and TRBJ2-1, with D tentatively TRBD1 (6 bases). The CDR3 loop spans 14 amino acids. Trimming removed 10 bases at V and 0 bases at J, with 13 bases between. Germline V gene sequence: CDR1 MDHEN, CDR2 SYDVKM. The CDR3 reads CATSGESSYNEQFF. The CDR3, as DNA: TGTGCCACCTCAGGGGAGAGCTCCTACAATGAGCAGTTCTTC.

This clonotype came up a few times. The chain recombines TRBV5-1 with TRBJ1-6, with D tentatively TRBD1 (5 bases). CDR1 and CDR2 (germline): SGHRS, YFSETQ. CDR3 size: 13 residues. V dropped 5 bases and J dropped 7 bases, with 10 bases sitting between them. The CDR3 DNA reads TGCGCCAGCAGTCAGGGTCGCAATTCACCCCTCCACTTT. It codes for CASSQGRNSPLHF. Looking up the rest from reference TRBV5-1 and TRBJ1-6 gives the full variable domain: KAGVTQTPRYLIKTRGQQVTLSCSPISGHRSVSWYQQTPGQGLQFLFEYFSETQRNKGNFPGRFSGRQFSNSRSEMNVSTLELGDSALYLCASSQGRNSPLHFGNGTRLTVT.

Here the CDR3 DNA reads TGTGCCAGCAGCTTACCAGGGGGCTCGGACACCGGGGAGCTGTTTTTT. As protein: CASSLPGGSDTGELFF. This chain joins TRBV7-6 and TRBJ2-2, with TRBD1 matching over 8 bases. The length of the CDR3 is 16 residues. CDR1 and CDR2 (germline): SGHVS, FNYEAQ. V shed 2 bases, J shed 3 bases, and the junction held 5 bases outside the gene matches.

This clonotype has more than one count but fewer than ten. The chain carries TRBV29-1 and TRBJ2-5; D ambiguous. The V gene's germline CDR1 is SQVTM and CDR2 ANQGSEA. V was clipped by 7 bases and J by 5 bases, with 8 bases between them. The CDR3 spans 10 residues. DNA of the CDR3: TGCAGCGGGTCCGCCGAGACCCAGTACTTC. The encoded protein is CSGSAETQYF.

The chain is built from TRBV7-3 and TRBJ2-4, with TRBD1 identical over 11 bases. CDR1 is SGHTA and CDR2 is FQGTGA in the germline V gene. The CDR3 has 16 residues. V lost 5 bases to trimming and J lost 4 bases; unmatched junction nucleotides: 7. The CDR3, as DNA: TGTGCCAGCAGCCCCGGGACAGGGGGGGGAAAAAACATTCAGTACTTC. Protein product: CASSPGTGGGKNIQYF. Drawing the rest from reference TRBV7-3 and TRBJ2-4, the complete variable domain is GAGVSQTPSNKVTEKGKYVELRCDPISGHTALYWYRQSLGQGPEFLIYFQGTGAADDSGLPNDRFFAVRPEGSVSTLKIQRTERGDSAVYLCASSPGTGGGKNIQYFGAGTRLSVL.

The genes are TRBV7-9 and TRBJ2-1, with D possibly TRBD1 on 5 matching bases. This CDR3 has 14 residues. Germline V gives CDR1 SEHNR, CDR2 FQNEAQ (reference sequence). V lost 5 bases and J 9 bases, leaving 17 bases between the germline ends. As DNA, the CDR3 is TGTGCCAGCAGCCATCCGCTTAGCAGGGCTGAGCAGTTCTTC. Translating it yields CASSHPLSRAEQFF.

The V and J genes are TRBV20-1 and TRBJ2-5, with D unclear. The CDR3 sequence is 13 residues long. The V and J ends lost 3 bases and 4 bases respectively, with 12 bases between them. Looked up from germline, CDR1 is DFQATT and CDR2 is SNEGSKA (reference sequence). The CDR3 reads CSASRGLLETQYF. CDR3 nucleotides: TGCAGTGCTAGCAGAGGCCTCCTAGAGACCCAGTACTTC.

This clonotype was detected a few times. The chain carries TRBV5-6 and TRBJ2-4; D gene ambiguous. The germline V gene has CDR1 SGHDT and CDR2 YYEEEE. V lost 0 bases, J lost 1 base, and 17 bases lay in between. The CDR3 is 18 amino acids. CDR3 amino acids: CASSLVSQPSLAKNIQYF. CDR3 nucleotide sequence: TGTGCCAGCAGCTTGGTTTCCCAGCCCTCTCTCGCCAAAAACATTCAGTACTTC.

This clonotype has a handful of counts. The genes are TRBV4-1 and TRBJ1-1; D gene unclear. This CDR3 region has 15 residues. V was trimmed by 5 bases and J by 0 bases, leaving 13 bases between them. Germline CDR1 and CDR2: MGHRA and YSYEKL. DNA for the CDR3: TGCGCCAGCAGCTACAATCACTGGATGAACACTGAAGCTTTCTTT. It specifies CASSYNHWMNTEAFF.

This clonotype has at least ten counts. CDR3: CASRYGADYEQYF. CDR3 bases: TGTGCCAGCAGATACGGGGCCGACTACGAGCAGTACTTC. This chain joins TRBV7-9 and TRBJ2-7; D might be TRBD1 or TRBD2, each matching 5 bases. Germline V gene data show CDR1 as SEHNR and CDR2 as FQNEAQ (reference sequence). Trimming removed 6 bases from V and 3 bases from J, with 12 bases in between. This CDR3 contains 13 residues.

This clonotype was counted ten times or more. V and J are TRBV7-2 and TRBJ2-5; D is undetermined. Trimming stripped 5 bases from V and 3 bases from J, with 13 bases between. The CDR3 is made up of 14 amino acids. The V gene's germline CDR1 is SGHTA and CDR2 FQGNSA. The chain's CDR3 is CASSPRIAEETQYF. The DNA of the CDR3 is TGTGCCAGCAGCCCCCGTATAGCAGAAGAGACCCAGTACTTC.

The genes are TRBV24-1 and TRBJ2-3, with 7 bases aligning to TRBD2. The germline V gene encodes CDR1 KGHDR and CDR2 SFDVKD. J lost 3 bases, V lost 3 bases, and 5 bases had no gene match. CDR3 length: 15 residues. DNA of the CDR3: TGTGCCACCAGTGATAGCGGGATAGGGACAGATACGCAGTATTTT. This encodes CATSDSGIGTDTQYF.

This clonotype was seen once. V is TRBV9 and J is TRBJ2-6; D may be TRBD2 (6 bases). Germline lookup yields CDR1 SGDLS and CDR2 YYNGEE. This CDR3 spans 17 amino acids. Trimming removed 0 bases from V and 4 bases from J, with 14 bases in between. The DNA of the CDR3 is TGTGCCAGCAGCGTAGACGGCGGGGTGGCAGGGGCCAACGTCCTGACTTTC. Amino acids: CASSVDGGVAGANVLTF.

This clonotype was seen at least ten times. V usage is TRBV9 and J usage is TRBJ2-7, with no clear D. The CDR3 runs to 14 residues. Germline lookup yields CDR1 SGDLS and CDR2 YYNGEE. V dropped 1 base and J dropped 6 bases, with 14 bases sitting between them. In DNA, the CDR3 is TGTGCCAGCAGCGTAAAGGGTAGTAATTCCGAGCAGTACTTC. Amino acid sequence: CASSVKGSNSEQYF.

This sequence joins TRBV20-1 and TRBJ2-3; D not certain. Trimming pared 6 bases from V and 2 bases from J, leaving 18 bases between. The CDR3 sequence is 15 residues long. Germline CDR1 reads DFQATT; CDR2 reads SNEGSKA (reference sequence). CDR3 DNA: TGCAGTGCCCAAGCCCAGTCAGCTTCCACAGATACGCAGTATTTT. Protein sequence: CSAQAQSASTDTQYF.

The chain couples TRBV2 to TRBJ1-2; 7 bases map to TRBD1. Per germline, CDR1 SNHLY and CDR2 FYNNEI. Unmatched junction bases numbered 10, after V lost 2 bases and J lost 4 bases. The CDR3 runs 16 residues. CDR3 amino acids: CASSESSGGKGYGYTF. Here the CDR3 DNA reads TGTGCCAGCAGTGAATCGTCAGGGGGAAAGGGCTATGGCTACACCTTC.

In DNA, the CDR3 is TGTGCCAGCAGCTTGCAGGGGGGATTCAATCAGCCCCAGCATTTT. This codes for CASSLQGGFNQPQHF. The V call is TRBV7-7, the J call TRBJ1-5; the match to TRBD1 covers 7 bases. Trimming removed 3 bases from V and 3 bases from J; junction bases left unmatched: 5. CDR1 is SSHAT and CDR2 is FNYEAQ in the germline V gene (reference sequence). The CDR3 consists of 15 residues.

Of note for this clonotype: A single base separates this from a much larger clone, so it may be a read error. The chain combines TRBV7-2 with TRBJ2-6; no reliable D call. This CDR3 is 16 amino acids long. CDR1 SGHTA and CDR2 FQGNSA come from the germline V gene. V shed 2 bases and J shed 2 bases, with 10 bases lying between them. The CDR3 is CTSSLSVNPGANVLTF. CDR3 nucleotides: TGTACCAGCAGCTTATCTGTAAACCCTGGGGCCAACGTCCTGACTTTC.

This clonotype was counted at least ten times. This chain links TRBV14 with TRBJ1-2; weak D call: TRBD1 (6 bases). Germline CDR1 and CDR2: SGHDN and FVKESK. CDR3 length equals 12 residues. Trimming pared 5 bases from V and 5 bases from J, leaving 9 bases between. The CDR3 reads CASSMGAYGYTF. The CDR3 bases are TGTGCCAGCAGCATGGGGGCTTATGGCTACACCTTC.

This clonotype was seen a handful of times. This may come from a read error, since a much larger clone is one base off. V gene TRBV9 combines with J gene TRBJ1-1, with a weak D call TRBD1 (5 bases). Trimming took off 4 bases at V and 1 base at J, with 11 bases between the two ends. Germline values: CDR1 SGDLS, CDR2 YYNGEE. This CDR3 has 14 residues. The CDR3 sequence: CASSPETENTEAFF. The CDR3 DNA is TGTGCCAGCAGCCCAGAGACAGAGAACACTGAAGCTTTCTTT.

The chain carries TRBV7-9 and TRBJ1-2; 7 bases line up with TRBD1. The CDR3 has 15 residues. With V trimmed by 2 bases and J by 4 bases, 7 bases remained unmatched. The germline gives CDR1 SEHNR, CDR2 FQNEAQ (reference sequence). CDR3 sequence (DNA): TGTGCCAGCAGCTTACGCGACAGGGAGGGCTATGGCTACACCTTC. This translates into CASSLRDREGYGYTF. Filled out from reference TRBV7-9 and TRBJ1-2, the complete variable domain reads DTGVSQNPRHKITKRGQNVTFRCDPISEHNRLYWYRQTLGQGPEFLTYFQNEAQLEKSRLLSDRFSAERPKGSFSTLEIQRTEQGDSAMYLCASSLRDREGYGYTFGSGTRLTVV.

In this sample, this clonotype turned up many times. The rearrangement uses TRBV12-3 or TRBV12-4 and TRBJ2-7; 9 positions match TRBD2. Germline trimming cut 3 bases from V and 2 bases from J; bases unmatched to any gene: 5. The CDR3 is 15 residues long. This chain's CDR3 is CASSLRLAGTYEQYF. CDR3 coding DNA: TGTGCCAGCAGTTTGCGGCTAGCGGGGACCTACGAGCAGTACTTC.

This clonotype was counted between two and nine times. This sequence joins TRBV20-1 and TRBJ2-5; 8 bases map to TRBD2. Germline CDR1 DFQATT, CDR2 SNEGSKA (reference sequence). The CDR3 spans 13 residues. The V gene end was trimmed by 7 bases and the J gene end by 1 base; junction bases not matched to a gene: 5. The CDR3: CSGAGELQETQYF. CDR3 sequence (DNA): TGCAGTGGAGCGGGAGAGCTCCAAGAGACCCAGTACTTC.

This clonotype came up a few times. The V call is TRBV5-1, the J call TRBJ1-5; tentative D call: TRBD1 (5 bases). In germline, CDR1 is SGHRS, CDR2 YFSETQ. Trimming shortened V by 4 bases and J by 6 bases, and 17 bases separated the two germline ends. CDR3 size: 15 residues. The CDR3 reads CASSAGHLGGQPQHF. The CDR3 DNA follows: TGCGCCAGCAGCGCAGGACATCTCGGGGGTCAGCCCCAGCATTTT.

The DNA for the CDR3 is TGCAGTGCTAGGGGACTGTACACCGGGGAGCTGTTTTTT. This codes for CSARGLYTGELFF. The chain recombines TRBV20-1 with TRBJ2-2; possibly TRBD2 for D (6 bases). The V end lost 3 bases, the J end lost 3 bases, and 8 bases lay between the germline ends. The CDR3 has 13 amino acids. The V gene's germline CDR1 is DFQATT and CDR2 SNEGSKA (reference sequence).

The chain recombines TRBV28 with TRBJ1-5; the D is unclear. Germline V gene sequence: CDR1 MDHEN, CDR2 SYDVKM. This CDR3 comprises 11 residues. V lost 6 bases to trimming and J lost 9 bases, with 9 bases between them. The chain's CDR3 is CASSYPSPQHF. CDR3 DNA sequence: TGTGCCAGCAGCTACCCTTCGCCCCAGCATTTT.